This TCR beta chain was identified during a study of blood T cell repertoires in COVID-19 (dated by TCRdb to the early 2020s). Looking at the study overall: Samples from collaborators originated in the United States, Italy and Spain and spanned both the acute and convalescent phases of COVID-19. The dataset comprised deeply sampled blood TCRbeta repertoires from subjects exposed to, actively infected with, or recovered from COVID-19. The material from the prospective study consisted of cDNA or gDNA derived from T cells, B-cell-depleted T cells, or PBMCs. Samples came from the ongoing ImmuneRACE study (first 160 participants) plus 1,254 subjects from 6 global collaborators. The repertoires were released in a freely available public database meant as a resource for research on the immune response to SARS-CoV-2. Sample metadata almost always included a de-identified subject ID, COVID-19 status, age in years and sex. Where available, HLA class I and class II types were taken from metadata supplied by the sample provider and were not determined by assay-based typing.

Summary of the overall study and its limitations: Clinical and demographic metadata were provided uncurated, with the amount varying by source and participant.

The immunoSEQ Assay, a bias-controlled multiplex PCR, was used to amplify TCRbeta CDR3 regions from genomic DNA. As for the authors' bioinformatics: Within the assay, amplification of reference gene primers was used to estimate how many nucleated cells each sample contained. To quantify the absolute abundance of each unique TCRbeta CDR3 rearrangement, sequence reads were collapsed and filtered. For each sample, productive Simpson clonality was calculated as the square root of Simpson's diversity index across productive rearrangements. This immuneACCESS table, as held by TCRdb, lists in-frame sequences with V and J called but not all clones. Of the missing ones, under half trace to an unresolved V gene in checked studies; the others have no known cause. D and trimming were read from the DNA, whereas the V and J calls and clone size are those reported in that table. The sample table shows approximately 190,000 clones, and roughly 80% are seen once. The top ten clonotypes cover 7.5% of the sample.

Concerning this clone: No cognate antigen has been identified for it. Base qualities are not at hand, and no much larger clone is one base apart.

Participants in the prospective study were enrolled through a virtual design, were aged 18 to 89 years, and lived in roughly 24 United States geographic areas. To assign participants to cohorts, the prospective study relied on clinical history that participants themselves reported in a screening survey and a study questionnaire. For ImmuneRACE Cohort 3, a participant was defined as recovered based on two consecutive negative NP/OP PCR tests, clearance by a healthcare professional, or resolution of symptoms. Mobile phlebotomists in the prospective study collected whole blood, serum and a nasopharyngeal or oropharyngeal swab from every participant. Additional blood draws and questionnaires over an approximately two-month period could optionally be provided by prospective study participants. Before DNA extraction, prospective study blood samples were shipped either frozen or at room temperature. The sequence was collected from a man aged 35 to 55 who had recovered from COVID-19. Sequencing used PBMCs or T cells enriched from blood (not recorded which).

The CDR3 region: CASSLAANTGTGHEKLFF. Read as DNA, the sequence is TGTGCCAGCAGCTTGGCTGCGAATACCGGGACAGGGCATGAAAAACTGTTTTTT. The sequence links TRBV5-6 to TRBJ1-4, with 9 junctional bases fitting TRBD1. CDR1 and CDR2 are read off the germline V gene as SGHDT and YYEEEE. V loses 0 bases at its end and J loses 6 bases; junction bases beyond the gene matches: 12. Inclusive of the bounding cysteine and phenylalanine, the CDR3 is 18 residues long. The CDR3 DNA has 54 bases and is translated from base 1.